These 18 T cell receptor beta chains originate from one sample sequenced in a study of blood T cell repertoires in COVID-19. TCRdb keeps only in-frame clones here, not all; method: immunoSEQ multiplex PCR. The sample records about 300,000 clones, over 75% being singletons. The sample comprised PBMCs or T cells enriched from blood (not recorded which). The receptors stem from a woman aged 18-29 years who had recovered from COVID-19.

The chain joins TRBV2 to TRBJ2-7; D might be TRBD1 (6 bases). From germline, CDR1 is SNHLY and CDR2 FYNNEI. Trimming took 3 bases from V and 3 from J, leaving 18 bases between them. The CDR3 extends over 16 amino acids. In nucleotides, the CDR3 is TGTGCCAGCAGTGACAGAGAGGACAGAGTTTACTACGAGCAGTACTTC. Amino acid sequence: CASSDREDRVYYEQYF. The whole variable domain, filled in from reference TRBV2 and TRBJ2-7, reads EPEVTQTPSHQVTQMGQEVILRCVPISNHLYFYWYRQILGQKVEFLVSFYNNEISEKSEIFDDQFSVERPDGSNFTLKIRSTKLEDSAMYFCASSDREDRVYYEQYFGPGTRLTVT.

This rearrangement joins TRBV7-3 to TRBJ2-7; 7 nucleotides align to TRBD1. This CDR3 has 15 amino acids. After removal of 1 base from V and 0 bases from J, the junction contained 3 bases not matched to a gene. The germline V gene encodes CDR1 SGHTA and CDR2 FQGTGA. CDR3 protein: CASSLIAGGSYEQYF. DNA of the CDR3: TGTGCCAGCAGCTTAATTGCAGGGGGCTCCTACGAGCAGTACTTC.

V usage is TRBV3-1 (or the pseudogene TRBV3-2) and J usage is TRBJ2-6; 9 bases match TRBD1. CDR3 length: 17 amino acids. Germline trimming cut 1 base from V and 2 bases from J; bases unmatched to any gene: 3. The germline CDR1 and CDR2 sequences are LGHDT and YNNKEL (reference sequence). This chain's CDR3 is CASSQGNRGPGANVLTF. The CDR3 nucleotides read TGTGCCAGCAGCCAAGGAAACAGGGGGCCTGGGGCCAACGTCCTGACTTTC.

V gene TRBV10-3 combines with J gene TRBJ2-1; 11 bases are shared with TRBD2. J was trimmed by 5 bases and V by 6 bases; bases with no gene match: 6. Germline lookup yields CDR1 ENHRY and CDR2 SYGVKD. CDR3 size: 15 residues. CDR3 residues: CAISLTSGTNNEQFF. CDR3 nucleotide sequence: TGTGCCATCAGCCTGACTAGCGGGACGAACAATGAGCAGTTCTTC.

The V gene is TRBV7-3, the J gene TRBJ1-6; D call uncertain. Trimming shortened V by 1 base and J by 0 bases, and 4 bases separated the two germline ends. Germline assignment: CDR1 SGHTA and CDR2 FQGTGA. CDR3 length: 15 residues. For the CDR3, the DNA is TGTGCCAGCAGCTTAAGGAGCTCCTATAATTCACCCCTCCACTTT. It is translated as CASSLRSSYNSPLHF.

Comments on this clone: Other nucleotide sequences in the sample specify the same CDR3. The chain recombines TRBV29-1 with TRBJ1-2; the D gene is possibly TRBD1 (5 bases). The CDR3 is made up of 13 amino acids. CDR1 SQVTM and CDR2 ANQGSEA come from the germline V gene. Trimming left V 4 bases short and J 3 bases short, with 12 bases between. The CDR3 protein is CSVGTGPDYGYTF. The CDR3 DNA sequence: TGCAGCGTTGGAACAGGCCCCGACTATGGCTACACCTTC. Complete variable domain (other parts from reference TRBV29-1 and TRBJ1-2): SAVISQKPSRDICQRGTSLTIQCQVDSQVTMMFWYRQQPGQSLTLIATANQGSEATYESGFVIDKFPISRPNLTFSTLTVSNMSPEDSSIYLCSVGTGPDYGYTFGSGTRLTVV.

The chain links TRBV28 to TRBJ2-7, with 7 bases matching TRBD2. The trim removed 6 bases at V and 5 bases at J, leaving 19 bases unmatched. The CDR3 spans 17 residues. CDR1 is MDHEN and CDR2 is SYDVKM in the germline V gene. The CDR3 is CASSHPWTRKVLDEQYF. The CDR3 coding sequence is TGTGCCAGCAGCCATCCCTGGACTAGGAAGGTTTTGGACGAGCAGTACTTC.

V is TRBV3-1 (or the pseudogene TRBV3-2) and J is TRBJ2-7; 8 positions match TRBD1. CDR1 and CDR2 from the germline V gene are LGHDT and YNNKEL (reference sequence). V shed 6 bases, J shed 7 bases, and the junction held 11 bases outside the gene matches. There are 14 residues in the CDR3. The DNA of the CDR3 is TGTGCCAGCAGTCACGGCTGGGGACAGGAGGAGCAGTACTTC. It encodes CASSHGWGQEEQYF.

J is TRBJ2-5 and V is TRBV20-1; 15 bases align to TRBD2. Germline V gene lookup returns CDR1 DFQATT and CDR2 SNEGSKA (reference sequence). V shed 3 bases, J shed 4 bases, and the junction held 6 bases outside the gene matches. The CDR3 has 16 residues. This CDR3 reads CSASGTSGRLVETQYF. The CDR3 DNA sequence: TGCAGTGCTAGTGGGACTAGCGGGAGGCTTGTAGAGACCCAGTACTTC.

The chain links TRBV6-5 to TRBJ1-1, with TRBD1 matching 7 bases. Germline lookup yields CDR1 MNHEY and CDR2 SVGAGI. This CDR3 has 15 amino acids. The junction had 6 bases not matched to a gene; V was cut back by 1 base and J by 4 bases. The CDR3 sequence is CASSYLGTASTEAFF. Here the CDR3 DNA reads TGTGCCAGCAGTTACTTGGGGACAGCCAGCACTGAAGCTTTCTTT.

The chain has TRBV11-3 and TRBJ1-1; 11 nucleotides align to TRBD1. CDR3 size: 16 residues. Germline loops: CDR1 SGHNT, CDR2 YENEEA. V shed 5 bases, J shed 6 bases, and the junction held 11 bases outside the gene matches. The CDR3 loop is CASSPGNGQGAPEAFF. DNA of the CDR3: TGTGCCAGCAGCCCTGGGAACGGACAGGGGGCTCCTGAAGCTTTCTTT.

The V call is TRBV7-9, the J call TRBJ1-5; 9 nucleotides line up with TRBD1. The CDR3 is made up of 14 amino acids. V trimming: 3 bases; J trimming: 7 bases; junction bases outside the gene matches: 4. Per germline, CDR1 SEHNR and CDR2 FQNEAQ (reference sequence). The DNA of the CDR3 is TGTGCCAGCAGCTTTGGGACAGGGCGACAGCCCCAGCATTTT. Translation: CASSFGTGRQPQHF.

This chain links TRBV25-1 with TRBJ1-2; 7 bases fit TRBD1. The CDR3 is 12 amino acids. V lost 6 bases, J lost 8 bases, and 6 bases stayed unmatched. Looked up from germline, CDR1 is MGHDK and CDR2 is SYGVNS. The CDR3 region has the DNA TGTGCCAGCAGGGGTACAGGGGTGGGCTACACCTTC. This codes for CASRGTGVGYTF.

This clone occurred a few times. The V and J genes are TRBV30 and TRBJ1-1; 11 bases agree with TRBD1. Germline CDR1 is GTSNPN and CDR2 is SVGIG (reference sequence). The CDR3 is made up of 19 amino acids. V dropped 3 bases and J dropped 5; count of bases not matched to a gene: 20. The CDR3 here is CAWSVWDRGSWVQRTEAFF. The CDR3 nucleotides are TGTGCCTGGAGCGTATGGGACAGGGGGTCATGGGTACAGAGAACTGAAGCTTTCTTT.

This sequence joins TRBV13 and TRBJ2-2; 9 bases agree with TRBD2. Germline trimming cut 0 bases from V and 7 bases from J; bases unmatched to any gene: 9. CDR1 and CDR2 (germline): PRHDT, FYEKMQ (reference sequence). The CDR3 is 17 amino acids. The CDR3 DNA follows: TGTGCCAGCAGCTTAGGCCCCCTAGCGGGAAAGGGCGGGGAGCTGTTTTTT. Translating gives CASSLGPLAGKGGELFF.

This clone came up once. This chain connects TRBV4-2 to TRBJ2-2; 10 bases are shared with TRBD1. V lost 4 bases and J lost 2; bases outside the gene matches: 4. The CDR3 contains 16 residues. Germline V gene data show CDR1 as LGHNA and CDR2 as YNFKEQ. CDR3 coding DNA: TGTGCCAGCAGCCCCGGGACAGGGGTTAACACCGGGGAGCTGTTTTTT. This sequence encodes CASSPGTGVNTGELFF.

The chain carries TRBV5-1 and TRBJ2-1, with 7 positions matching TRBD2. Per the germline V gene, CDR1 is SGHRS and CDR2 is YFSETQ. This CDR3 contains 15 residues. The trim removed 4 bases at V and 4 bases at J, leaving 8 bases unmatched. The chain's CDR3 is CASSSSSGIYNEQFF. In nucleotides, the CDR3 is TGCGCCAGCAGCAGCTCTAGCGGTATTTACAATGAGCAGTTCTTC.

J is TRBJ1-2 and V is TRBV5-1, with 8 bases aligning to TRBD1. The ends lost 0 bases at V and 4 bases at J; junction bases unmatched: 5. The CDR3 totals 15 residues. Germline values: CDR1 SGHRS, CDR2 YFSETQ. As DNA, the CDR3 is TGCGCCAGCAGCTTGGCCGGACAGGGTCTCTATGGCTACACCTTC. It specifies CASSLAGQGLYGYTF.